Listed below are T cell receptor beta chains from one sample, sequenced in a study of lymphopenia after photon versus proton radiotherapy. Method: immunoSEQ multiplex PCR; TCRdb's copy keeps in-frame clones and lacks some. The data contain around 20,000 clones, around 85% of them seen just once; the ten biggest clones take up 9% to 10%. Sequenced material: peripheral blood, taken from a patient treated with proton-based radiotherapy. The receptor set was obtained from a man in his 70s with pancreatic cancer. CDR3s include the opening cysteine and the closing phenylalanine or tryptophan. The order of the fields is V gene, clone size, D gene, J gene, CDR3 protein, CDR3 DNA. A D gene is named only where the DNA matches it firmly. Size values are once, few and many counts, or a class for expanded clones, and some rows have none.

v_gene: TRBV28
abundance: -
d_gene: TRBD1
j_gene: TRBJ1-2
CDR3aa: CASRGDRGRGYTF
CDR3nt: TGTGCCAGCAGGGGGGACAGGGGACGAGGCTACACCTTC

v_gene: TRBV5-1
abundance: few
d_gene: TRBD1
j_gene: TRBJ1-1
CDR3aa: CASSLRQGLTEAFF
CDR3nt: TGCGCCAGCAGCTTGAGACAGGGTCTTACTGAAGCTTTCTTT

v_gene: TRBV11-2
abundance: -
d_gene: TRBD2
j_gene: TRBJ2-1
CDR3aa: CASSSTSGGLSSYNEQFF
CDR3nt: TGTGCCAGCAGCTCGACTAGCGGGGGGCTGAGCTCCTACAATGAGCAGTTCTTC

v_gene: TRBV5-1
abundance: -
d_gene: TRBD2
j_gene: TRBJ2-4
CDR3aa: CASSATSGPVAKNIQYF
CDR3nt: TGCGCCAGCAGCGCAACTAGCGGGCCCGTAGCCAAAAACATTCAGTACTTC

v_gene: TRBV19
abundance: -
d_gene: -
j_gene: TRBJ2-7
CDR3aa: CASSRDPTHEQYF
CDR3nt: TGTGCCAGTAGCAGGGACCCTACCCACGAGCAGTACTTC

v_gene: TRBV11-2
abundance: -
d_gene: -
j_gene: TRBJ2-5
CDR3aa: CASSRPLGGETQYF
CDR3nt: TGTGCCAGCAGCCGCCCGTTAGGGGGAGAGACCCAGTACTTC

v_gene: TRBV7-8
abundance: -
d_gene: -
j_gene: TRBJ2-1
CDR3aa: CASIPRVGRGGSYNEQFF
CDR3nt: TGTGCCAGCATCCCAAGGGTAGGTAGAGGGGGATCCTACAATGAGCAGTTCTTC

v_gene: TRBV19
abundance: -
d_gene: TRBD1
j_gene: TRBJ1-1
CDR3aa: CASTLMGQWNTEAFF
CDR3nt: TGTGCCAGTACCTTGATGGGACAGTGGAACACTGAAGCTTTCTTT

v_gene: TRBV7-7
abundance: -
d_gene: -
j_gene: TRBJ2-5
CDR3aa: CASSHTGEGETQYF
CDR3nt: TGTGCCAGCAGCCATACAGGGGAGGGAGAGACCCAGTACTTC

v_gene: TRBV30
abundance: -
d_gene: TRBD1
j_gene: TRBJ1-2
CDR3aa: CAWSVRGWTGYGYTF
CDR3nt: TGTGCCTGGAGTGTACGTGGGTGGACAGGGTATGGCTACACCTTC

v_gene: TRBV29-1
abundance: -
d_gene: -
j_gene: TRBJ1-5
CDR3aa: CSVRFSGRNQPQHF
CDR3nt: TGCAGCGTGCGGTTTTCAGGGCGCAATCAGCCCCAGCATTTT

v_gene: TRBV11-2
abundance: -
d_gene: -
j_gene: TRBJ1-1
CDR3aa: CASSFRRANTEAFF
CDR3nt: TGTGCCAGCAGCTTTAGACGGGCGAACACTGAAGCTTTCTTT

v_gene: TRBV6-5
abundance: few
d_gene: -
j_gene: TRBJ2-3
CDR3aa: CASSYSTGAEDTQYF
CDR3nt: TGTGCCAGCAGTTACTCGACGGGTGCCGAAGATACGCAGTATTTT

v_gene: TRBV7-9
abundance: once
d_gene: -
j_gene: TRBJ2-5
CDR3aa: CASSLRPRDQETQYF
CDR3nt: TGTGCCAGCAGCTTACGCCCCCGGGACCAAGAGACCCAGTACTTC

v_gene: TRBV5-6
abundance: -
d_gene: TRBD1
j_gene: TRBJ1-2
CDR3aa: CASSSEPTGGNYGYTF
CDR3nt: TGTGCCAGCAGCTCCGAACCGACAGGGGGAAACTATGGCTACACCTTC

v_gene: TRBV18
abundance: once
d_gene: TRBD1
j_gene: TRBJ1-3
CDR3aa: CASSPADWRGLTIYF
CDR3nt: TGTGCCAGCTCACCGGCGGACTGGAGGGGGCTCACCATATATTTT

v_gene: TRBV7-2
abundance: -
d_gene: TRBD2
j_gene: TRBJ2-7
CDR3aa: CASSLTGTSHEQYF
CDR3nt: TGTGCCAGCAGCTTAACCGGGACTAGCCACGAGCAGTACTTC

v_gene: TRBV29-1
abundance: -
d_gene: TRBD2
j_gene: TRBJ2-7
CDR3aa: CSATGGGWTSGSYEQYF
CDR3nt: TGCAGCGCTACAGGGGGAGGATGGACTAGCGGAAGCTACGAGCAGTACTTC

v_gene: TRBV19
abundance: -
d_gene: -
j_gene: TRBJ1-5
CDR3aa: CASQPGRAGGNQPQHF
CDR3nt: TGTGCCAGTCAACCGGGGCGGGCTGGGGGCAATCAGCCCCAGCATTTT

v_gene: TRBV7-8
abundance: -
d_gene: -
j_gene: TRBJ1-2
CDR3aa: CASSQRTSQVNYTF
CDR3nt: TGTGCCAGCAGCCAACGGACGTCCCAAGTGAATTACACCTTC

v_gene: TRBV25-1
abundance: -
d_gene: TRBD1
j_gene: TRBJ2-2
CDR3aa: CASSVQGSTGELFF
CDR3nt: TGTGCCAGCAGTGTACAGGGGTCAACCGGGGAGCTGTTTTTT

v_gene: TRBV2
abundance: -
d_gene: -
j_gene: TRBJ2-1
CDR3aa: CASRKNEQFF
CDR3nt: TGTGCCAGCAGAAAAAATGAGCAGTTCTTC

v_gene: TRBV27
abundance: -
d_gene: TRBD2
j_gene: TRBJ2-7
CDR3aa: CASSLWTSGTFEQYF
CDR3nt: TGTGCCAGCAGTCTCTGGACTAGCGGGACTTTCGAGCAGTACTTC

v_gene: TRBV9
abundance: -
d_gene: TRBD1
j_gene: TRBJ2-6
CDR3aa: CASSVEVPGQSSGANVLTF
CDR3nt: TGTGCCAGCAGCGTAGAGGTCCCGGGACAGTCCTCTGGGGCCAACGTCCTGACTTTC

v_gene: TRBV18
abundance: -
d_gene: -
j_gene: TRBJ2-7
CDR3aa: CASSTGRDQYF
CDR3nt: TGTGCCAGCTCCACCGGGCGCGACCAGTACTTC

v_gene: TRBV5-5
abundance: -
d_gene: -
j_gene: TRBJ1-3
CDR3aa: CASSLGLRRGNTIYF
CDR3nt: TGTGCCAGCAGCTTGGGACTCCGAAGGGGAAACACCATATATTTT